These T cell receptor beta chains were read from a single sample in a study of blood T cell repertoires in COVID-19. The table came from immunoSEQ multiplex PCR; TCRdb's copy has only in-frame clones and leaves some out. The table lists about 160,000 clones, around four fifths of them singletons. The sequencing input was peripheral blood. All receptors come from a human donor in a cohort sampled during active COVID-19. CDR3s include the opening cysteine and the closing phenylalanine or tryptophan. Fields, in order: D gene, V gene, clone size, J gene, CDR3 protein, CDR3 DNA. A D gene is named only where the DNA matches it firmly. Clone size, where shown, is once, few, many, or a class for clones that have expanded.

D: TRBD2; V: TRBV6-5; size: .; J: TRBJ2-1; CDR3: CASSFSRRGYYNEQFF; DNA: TGTGCCAGCAGTTTTAGTCGGCGGGGGTACTACAATGAGCAGTTCTTC
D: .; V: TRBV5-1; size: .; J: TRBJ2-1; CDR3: CASSRGNRDTYNEQFF; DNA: TGCGCCAGCAGCAGGGGCAACAGGGATACCTACAATGAGCAGTTCTTC
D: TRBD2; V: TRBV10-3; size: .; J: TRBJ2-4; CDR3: CAISESSGAAKNIQYF; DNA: TGTGCCATCAGTGAGTCGAGCGGGGCGGCCAAAAACATTCAGTACTTC
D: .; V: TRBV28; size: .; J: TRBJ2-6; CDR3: CASSFGGTVSSGANVLTF; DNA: TGTGCCAGCAGTTTTGGGGGGACAGTCTCCTCTGGGGCCAACGTCCTGACTTTC
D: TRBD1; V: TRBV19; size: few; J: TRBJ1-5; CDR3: CASSIGGGQGSQPQHF; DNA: TGTGCCAGTAGTATAGGAGGGGGACAGGGAAGTCAGCCCCAGCATTTT
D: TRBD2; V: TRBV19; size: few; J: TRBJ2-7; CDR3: CASSTGLAGGREQYF; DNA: TGTGCCAGTAGTACGGGACTAGCGGGAGGGAGGGAGCAGTACTTC
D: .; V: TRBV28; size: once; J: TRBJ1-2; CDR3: CASSKNRVNYGYTF; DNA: TGTGCCAGCAGTAAGAACAGGGTAAACTATGGCTACACCTTC
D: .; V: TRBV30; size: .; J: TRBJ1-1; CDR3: CAWSGQSEAFF; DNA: TGTGCCTGGAGCGGACAGTCTGAAGCTTTCTTT
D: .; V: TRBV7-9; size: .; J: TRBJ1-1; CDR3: CASNPLQSPNTEAFF; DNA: TGTGCCAGCAACCCCCTGCAAAGCCCGAACACTGAAGCTTTCTTT
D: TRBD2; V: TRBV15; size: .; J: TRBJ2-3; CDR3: CATSRDLLAGGTDTQYF; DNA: TGTGCCACCAGCAGAGATTTGCTAGCGGGGGGCACAGATACGCAGTATTTT
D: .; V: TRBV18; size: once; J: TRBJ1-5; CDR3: CASSTNRDQPQHF; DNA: TGTGCCAGCTCAACCAACAGGGACCAGCCCCAGCATTTT
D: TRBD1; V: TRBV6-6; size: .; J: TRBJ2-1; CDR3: CASDRGLNEQFF; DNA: TGTGCCTCGGACAGGGGGCTGAATGAGCAGTTCTTC
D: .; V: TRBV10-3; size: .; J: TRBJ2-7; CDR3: CAISPGSEQYF; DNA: TGTGCCATCAGCCCAGGGTCCGAGCAGTACTTC
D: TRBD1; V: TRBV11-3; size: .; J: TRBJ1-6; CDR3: CASSLDRGTSPLHF; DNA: TGTGCCAGCAGCTTGGACAGGGGAACTTCACCCCTCCACTTT
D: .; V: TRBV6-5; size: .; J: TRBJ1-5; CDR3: CASSGRERDQPQHF; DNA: TGTGCCAGCAGCGGGAGGGAAAGAGATCAGCCCCAGCATTTT
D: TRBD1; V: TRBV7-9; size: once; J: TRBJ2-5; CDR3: CASSWETGYRETQYF; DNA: TGTGCCAGCAGCTGGGAGACAGGGTACCGGGAGACCCAGTACTTC
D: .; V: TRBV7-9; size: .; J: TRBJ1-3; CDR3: CASSSTSSGGNTIYF; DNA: TGTGCCAGCAGCTCGACGAGTTCGGGAGGAAACACCATATATTTT
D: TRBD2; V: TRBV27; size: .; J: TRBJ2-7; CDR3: CASRGDYFSSSYEQYF; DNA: TGTGCCAGCAGGGGGGACTACTTTTCTTCTAGCTACGAGCAGTACTTC
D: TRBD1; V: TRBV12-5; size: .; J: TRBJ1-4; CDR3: CASGWDRDPMEKLFF; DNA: TGTGCTAGTGGTTGGGACAGGGACCCTATGGAAAAACTGTTTTTT
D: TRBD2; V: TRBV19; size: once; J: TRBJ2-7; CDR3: CASSITAGGPYEQYF; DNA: TGTGCCAGTAGTATTACTGCGGGGGGCCCCTACGAGCAGTACTTC
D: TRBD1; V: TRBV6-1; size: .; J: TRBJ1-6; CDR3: CASSEGQTGARGNSPLHF; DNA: TGTGCCAGCAGTGAAGGACAGACAGGGGCCAGGGGAAATTCACCCCTCCACTTT
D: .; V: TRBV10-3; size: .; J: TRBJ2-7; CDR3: CAIRFEGGDDEQYF; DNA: TGTGCCATCAGGTTCGAAGGGGGTGACGACGAGCAGTACTTC
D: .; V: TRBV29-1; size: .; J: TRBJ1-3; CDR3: CSLGADSGNTIYF; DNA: TGCAGCTTAGGAGCAGACTCTGGAAACACCATATATTTT
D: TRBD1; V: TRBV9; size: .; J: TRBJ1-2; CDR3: CASSTGQGYGYTF; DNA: TGTGCCAGCAGCACCGGACAGGGATATGGCTACACCTTC
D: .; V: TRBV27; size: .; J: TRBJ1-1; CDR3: CASRLGTEAFF; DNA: TGTGCCAGCAGACTCGGGACTGAAGCTTTCTTT
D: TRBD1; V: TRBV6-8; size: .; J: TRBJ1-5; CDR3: CASSAQGGSNQPQHF; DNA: TGTGCCAGCAGTGCACAGGGGGGTAGCAATCAGCCCCAGCATTTT
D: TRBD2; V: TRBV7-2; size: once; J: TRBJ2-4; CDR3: CASRQPGLAGLAKNIQYF; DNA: TGTGCCAGCAGGCAACCGGGACTAGCGGGGCTAGCCAAAAACATTCAGTACTTC
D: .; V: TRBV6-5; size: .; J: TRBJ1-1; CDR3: CASTGGAQDTEAFF; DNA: TGTGCCAGCACCGGAGGGGCCCAAGACACTGAAGCTTTCTTT
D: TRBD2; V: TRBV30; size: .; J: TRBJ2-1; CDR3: CARGGVVGGHEQFF; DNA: TGTGCCCGGGGAGGGGTAGTAGGTGGGCATGAGCAGTTCTTC
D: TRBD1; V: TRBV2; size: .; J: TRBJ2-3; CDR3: CASSAPRGQGTDTQYF; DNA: TGTGCCAGCAGTGCCCCTAGGGGACAGGGGACAGATACGCAGTATTTT
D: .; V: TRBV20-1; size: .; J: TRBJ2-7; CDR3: CSASSAGSYEQYF; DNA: TGCAGTGCTAGTAGTGCAGGGTCCTACGAGCAGTACTTC
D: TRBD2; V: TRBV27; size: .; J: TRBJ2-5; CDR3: CASSFAREGNVATETQYF; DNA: TGTGCCAGCAGTTTCGCAAGGGAGGGTAATGTGGCCACAGAGACCCAGTACTTC
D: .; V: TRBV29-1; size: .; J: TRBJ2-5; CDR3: CSLRDSQETQYF; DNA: TGCAGTCTCCGGGACTCTCAAGAGACCCAGTACTTC
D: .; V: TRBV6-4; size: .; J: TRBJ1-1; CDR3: CASSDRGEAFF; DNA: TGTGCCAGCAGTGACAGGGGTGAAGCTTTCTTT
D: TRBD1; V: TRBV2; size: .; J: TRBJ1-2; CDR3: CARSPRDRGVGGYTF; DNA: TGTGCCAGATCGCCGCGGGACAGGGGCGTCGGCGGCTACACCTTC
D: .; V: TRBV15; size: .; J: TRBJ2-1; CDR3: CATSRSTGFNNEQFF; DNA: TGTGCCACCAGCAGAAGCACAGGGTTCAACAATGAGCAGTTCTTC
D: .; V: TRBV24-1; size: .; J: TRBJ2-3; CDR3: CATSDFPGASTDTQYF; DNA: TGTGCCACCAGTGATTTTCCGGGAGCTAGCACAGATACGCAGTATTTT
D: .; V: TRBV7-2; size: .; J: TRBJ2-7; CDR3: CASSLAQSGHSYEQYF; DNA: TGTGCCAGCAGCTTAGCGCAGAGCGGGCATTCCTACGAGCAGTACTTC
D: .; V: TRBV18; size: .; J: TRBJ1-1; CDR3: CASSPSGGQNTEAFF; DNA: TGTGCCAGCTCACCATCGGGGGGACAGAACACTGAAGCTTTCTTT
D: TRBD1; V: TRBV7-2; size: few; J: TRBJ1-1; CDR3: CASSLRTGGGWNTEAFF; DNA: TGTGCCAGCAGCTTAAGGACAGGGGGCGGATGGAACACTGAAGCTTTCTTT
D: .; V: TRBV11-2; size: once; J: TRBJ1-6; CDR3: CASSDRTGGNSPLHF; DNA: TGTGCCAGCAGCGACCGGACGGGGGGTAATTCACCCCTCCACTTT
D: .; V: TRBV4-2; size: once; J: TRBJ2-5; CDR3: CASSQDLNREETQYF; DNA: TGTGCCAGCAGCCAAGATCTCAACAGGGAAGAGACCCAGTACTTC
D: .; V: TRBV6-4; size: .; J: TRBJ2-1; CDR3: CASSDSGVEQFF; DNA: TGTGCCAGCAGTGACTCGGGAGTTGAGCAGTTCTTC
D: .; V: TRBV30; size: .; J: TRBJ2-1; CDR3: CAWSVIVGHNEQFF; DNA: TGTGCCTGGAGTGTAATTGTGGGGCACAATGAGCAGTTCTTC
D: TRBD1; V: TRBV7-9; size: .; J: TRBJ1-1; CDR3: CASTGQSNTEAFF; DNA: TGTGCCAGTACGGGACAGTCGAACACTGAAGCTTTCTTT
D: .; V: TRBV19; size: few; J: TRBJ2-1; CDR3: CASSTFNEQFF; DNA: TGTGCCAGTAGTACTTTCAATGAGCAGTTCTTC
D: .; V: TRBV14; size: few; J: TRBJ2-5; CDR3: CASSPRQVQETQYF; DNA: TGTGCCAGCAGCCCCCGGCAGGTACAAGAGACCCAGTACTTC
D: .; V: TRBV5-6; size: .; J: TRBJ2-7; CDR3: CASSLDRASDEQYF; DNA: TGTGCCAGCAGCTTGGACAGGGCCTCTGACGAGCAGTACTTC
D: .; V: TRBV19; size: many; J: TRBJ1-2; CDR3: CASTHYGGRVAYGYTF; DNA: TGTGCCAGTACTCATTACGGTGGGAGAGTGGCCTATGGCTACACCTTC
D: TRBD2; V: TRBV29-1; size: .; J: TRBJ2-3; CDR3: CSVSGTSGRGDTQYF; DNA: TGCAGCGTTAGCGGGACTAGCGGGCGGGGAGATACGCAGTATTTT
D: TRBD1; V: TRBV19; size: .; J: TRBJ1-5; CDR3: CASSFRGVPNQPQHF; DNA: TGTGCCAGTAGTTTCAGGGGGGTCCCAAATCAGCCCCAGCATTTT
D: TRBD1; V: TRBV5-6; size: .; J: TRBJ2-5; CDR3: CASSSPGQGKETQYF; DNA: TGTGCCAGCAGCTCGCCGGGACAGGGGAAGGAGACCCAGTACTTC
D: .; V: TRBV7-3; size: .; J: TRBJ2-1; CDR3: CASSERAGWSSYNEQFF; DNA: TGTGCCAGCAGCGAGAGAGCGGGCTGGAGCTCCTACAATGAGCAGTTCTTC
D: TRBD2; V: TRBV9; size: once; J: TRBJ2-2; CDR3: CASSVGGGTGELFF; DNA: TGTGCCAGCAGCGTAGGCGGGGGAACCGGGGAGCTGTTTTTT